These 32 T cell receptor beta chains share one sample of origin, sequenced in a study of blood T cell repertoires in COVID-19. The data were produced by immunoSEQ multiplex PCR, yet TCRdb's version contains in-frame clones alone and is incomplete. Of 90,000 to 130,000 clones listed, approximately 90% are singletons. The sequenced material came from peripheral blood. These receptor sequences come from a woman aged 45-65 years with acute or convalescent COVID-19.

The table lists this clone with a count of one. The CDR3 DNA sequence: TGTGCCTGGAGTAAACAAATCAGTGGCTACACCTTC. Translation gives CAWSKQISGYTF. V usage is TRBV30 and J usage is TRBJ1-2; no firm D call. V was pared by 2 bases and J by 7 bases, with 11 bases between. The CDR3 is 12 residues long. The germline V gene encodes CDR1 GTSNPN and CDR2 SVGIG (reference sequence). Complete variable domain (other parts from reference TRBV30 and TRBJ1-2): SQTIHQWPATLVQPVGSPLSLECTVEGTSNPNLYWYRQAAGRGLQLLFYSVGIGQISSEVPQNLSASRPQDRQFILSSKKLLLSDSGFYLCAWSKQISGYTFGSGTRLTVV.

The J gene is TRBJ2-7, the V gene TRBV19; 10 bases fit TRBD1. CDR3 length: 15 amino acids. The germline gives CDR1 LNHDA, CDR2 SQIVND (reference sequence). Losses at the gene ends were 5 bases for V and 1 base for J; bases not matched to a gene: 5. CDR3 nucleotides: TGTGCCAGTAGTCCGGACAGGGGGTTATCCTACGAGCAGTACTTC. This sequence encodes CASSPDRGLSYEQYF.

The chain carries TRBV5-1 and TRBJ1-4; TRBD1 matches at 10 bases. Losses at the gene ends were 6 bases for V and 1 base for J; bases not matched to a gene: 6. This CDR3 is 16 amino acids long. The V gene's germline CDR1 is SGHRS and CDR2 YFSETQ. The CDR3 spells CASTRTGGRTNEKLFF. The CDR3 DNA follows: TGCGCCAGCACCCGGACAGGGGGTCGAACTAATGAAAAACTGTTTTTT.

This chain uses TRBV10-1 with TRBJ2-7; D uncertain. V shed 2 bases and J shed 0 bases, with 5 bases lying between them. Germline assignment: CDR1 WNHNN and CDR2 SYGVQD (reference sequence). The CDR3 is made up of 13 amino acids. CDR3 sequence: CASSETNSYEQYF. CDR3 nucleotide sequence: TGCGCCAGCAGTGAGACTAACTCCTACGAGCAGTACTTC.

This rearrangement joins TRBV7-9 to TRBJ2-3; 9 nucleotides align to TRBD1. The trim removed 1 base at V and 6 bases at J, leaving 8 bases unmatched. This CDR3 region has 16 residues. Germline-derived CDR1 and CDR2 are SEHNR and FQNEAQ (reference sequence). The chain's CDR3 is CASSLVQGASEDTQYF. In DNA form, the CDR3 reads TGTGCCAGCAGCTTAGTACAGGGGGCCAGCGAGGATACGCAGTATTTT.

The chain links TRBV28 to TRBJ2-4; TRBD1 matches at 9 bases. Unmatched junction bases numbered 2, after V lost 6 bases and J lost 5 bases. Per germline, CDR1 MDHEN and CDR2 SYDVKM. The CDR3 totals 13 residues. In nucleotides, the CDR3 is TGTGCCAGCAGCTGGGACAGGGAAAACATTCAGTACTTC. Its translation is CASSWDRENIQYF.

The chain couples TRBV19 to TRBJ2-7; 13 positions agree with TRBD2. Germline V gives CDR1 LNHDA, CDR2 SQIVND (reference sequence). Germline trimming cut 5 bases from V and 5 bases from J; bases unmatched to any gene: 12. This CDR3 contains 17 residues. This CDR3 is CASSSGTGTSGTHEQYF. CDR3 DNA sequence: TGTGCCAGTAGTTCCGGGACAGGGACTAGCGGGACCCACGAGCAGTACTTC.

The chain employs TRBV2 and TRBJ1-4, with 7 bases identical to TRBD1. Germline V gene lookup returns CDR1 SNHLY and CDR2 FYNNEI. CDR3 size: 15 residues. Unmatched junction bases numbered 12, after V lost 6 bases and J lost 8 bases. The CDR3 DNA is TGTGCCAGCAGCCTACCGGACAGGACGGCCGAAAAACTGTTTTTT. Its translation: CASSLPDRTAEKLFF.

CDR3 sequence reads: CASSIPRGNSNQPQHF. In DNA, the CDR3 is TGTGCCAGTAGTATTCCCAGAGGAAATAGCAATCAGCCCCAGCATTTT. The chain is built from TRBV19 and TRBJ1-5; D gene ambiguous. From germline, CDR1 is LNHDA and CDR2 SQIVND (reference sequence). V lost 3 bases, J lost 0 bases, and 12 bases lay in between. The CDR3 has 16 amino acids.

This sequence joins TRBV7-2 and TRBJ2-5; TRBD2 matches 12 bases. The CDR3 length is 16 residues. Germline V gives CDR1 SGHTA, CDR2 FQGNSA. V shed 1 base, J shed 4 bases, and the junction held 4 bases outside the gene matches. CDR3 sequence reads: CASSLVLAGGGETQYF. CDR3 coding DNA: TGTGCCAGCAGCTTAGTACTAGCGGGAGGTGGAGAGACCCAGTACTTC. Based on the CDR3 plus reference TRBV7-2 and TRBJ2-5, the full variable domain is GAGVSQSPSNKVTEKGKDVELRCDPISGHTALYWYRQSLGQGLEFLIYFQGNSAPDKSGLPSDRFSAERTGGSVSTLTIQRTQQEDSAVYLCASSLVLAGGGETQYFGPGTRLLVL.

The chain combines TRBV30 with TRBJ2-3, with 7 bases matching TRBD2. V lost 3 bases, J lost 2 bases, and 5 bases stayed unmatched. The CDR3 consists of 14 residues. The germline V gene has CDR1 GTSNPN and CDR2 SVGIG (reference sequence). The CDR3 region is CAWSRGDFTDTQYF. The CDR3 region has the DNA TGTGCCTGGAGCCGGGGGGACTTCACAGATACGCAGTATTTT.

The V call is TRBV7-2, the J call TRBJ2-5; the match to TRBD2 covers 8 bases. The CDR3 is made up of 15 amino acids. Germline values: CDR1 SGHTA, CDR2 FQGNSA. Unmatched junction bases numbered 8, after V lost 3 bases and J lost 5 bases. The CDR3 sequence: CASSFLGRAGETQYF. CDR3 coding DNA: TGTGCCAGCAGCTTTCTCGGGAGGGCCGGGGAGACCCAGTACTTC.

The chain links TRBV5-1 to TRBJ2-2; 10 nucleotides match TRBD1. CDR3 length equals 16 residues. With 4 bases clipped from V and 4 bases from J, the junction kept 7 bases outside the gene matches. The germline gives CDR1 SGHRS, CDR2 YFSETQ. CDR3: CASSGSGTGVTGELFF. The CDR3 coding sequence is TGCGCCAGCAGCGGATCCGGGACAGGGGTCACCGGGGAGCTGTTTTTT. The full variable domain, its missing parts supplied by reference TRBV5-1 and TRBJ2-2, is KAGVTQTPRYLIKTRGQQVTLSCSPISGHRSVSWYQQTPGQGLQFLFEYFSETQRNKGNFPGRFSGRQFSNSRSEMNVSTLELGDSALYLCASSGSGTGVTGELFFGEGSRLTVL.

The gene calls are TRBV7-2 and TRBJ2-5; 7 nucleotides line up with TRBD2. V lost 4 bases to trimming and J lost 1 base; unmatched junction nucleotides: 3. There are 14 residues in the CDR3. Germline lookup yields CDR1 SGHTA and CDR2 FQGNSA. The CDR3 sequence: CASSSSSGQETQYF. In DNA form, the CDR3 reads TGTGCCAGCAGCTCATCTAGCGGCCAAGAGACCCAGTACTTC.

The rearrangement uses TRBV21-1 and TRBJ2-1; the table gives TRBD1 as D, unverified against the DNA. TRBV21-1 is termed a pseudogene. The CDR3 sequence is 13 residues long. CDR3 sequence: CAPRCRGLNEQFF. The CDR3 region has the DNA TGTGCCCCCAGATGTAGGGGGCTAAATGAGCAGTTCTTC.

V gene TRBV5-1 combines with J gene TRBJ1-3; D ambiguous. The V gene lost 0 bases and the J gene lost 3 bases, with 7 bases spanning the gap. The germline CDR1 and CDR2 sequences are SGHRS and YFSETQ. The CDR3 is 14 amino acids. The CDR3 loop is CASSLDIIGNTIYF. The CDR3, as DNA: TGCGCCAGCAGCTTGGACATCATTGGAAACACCATATATTTT.

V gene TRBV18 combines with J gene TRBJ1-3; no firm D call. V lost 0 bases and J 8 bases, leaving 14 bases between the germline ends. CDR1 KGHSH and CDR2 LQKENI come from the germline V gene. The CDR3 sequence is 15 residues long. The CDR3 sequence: CASSPPTRLRDTIYF. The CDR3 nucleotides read TGTGCCAGCTCACCACCGACCAGACTCCGGGACACCATATATTTT. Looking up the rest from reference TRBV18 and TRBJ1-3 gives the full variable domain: NAGVMQNPRHLVRRRGQEARLRCSPMKGHSHVYWYRQLPEEGLKFMVYLQKENIIDESGMPKERFSAEFPKEGPSILRIQQVVRGDSAAYFCASSPPTRLRDTIYFGEGSWLTVV.

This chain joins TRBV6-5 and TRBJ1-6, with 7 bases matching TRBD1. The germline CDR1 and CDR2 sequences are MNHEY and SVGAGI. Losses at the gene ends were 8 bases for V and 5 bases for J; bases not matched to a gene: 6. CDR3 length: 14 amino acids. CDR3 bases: TGTGCCAGCTACAGGGGAGGCAATAATTCACCCCTCCACTTT. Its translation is CASYRGGNNSPLHF.

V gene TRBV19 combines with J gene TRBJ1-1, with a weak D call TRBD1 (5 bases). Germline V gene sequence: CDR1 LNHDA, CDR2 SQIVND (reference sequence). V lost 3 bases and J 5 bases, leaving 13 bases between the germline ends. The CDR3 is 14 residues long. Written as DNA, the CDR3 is TGTGCCAGTAGTATGAAGTTGGGGGGGACTGAAGCTTTCTTT. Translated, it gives CASSMKLGGTEAFF. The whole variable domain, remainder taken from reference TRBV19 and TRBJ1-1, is DGGITQSPKYLFRKEGQNVTLSCEQNLNHDAMYWYRQDPGQGLRLIYYSQIVNDFQKGDIAEGYSVSREKKESFPLTVTSAQKNPTAFYLCASSMKLGGTEAFFGQGTRLTVV.

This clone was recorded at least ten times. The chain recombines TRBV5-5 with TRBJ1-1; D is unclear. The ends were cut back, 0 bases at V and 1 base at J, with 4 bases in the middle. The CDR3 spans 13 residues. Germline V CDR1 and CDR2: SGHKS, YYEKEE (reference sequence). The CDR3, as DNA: TGTGCCAGCAGCTTGGCGGGGAACACTGAAGCTTTCTTT. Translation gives CASSLAGNTEAFF.

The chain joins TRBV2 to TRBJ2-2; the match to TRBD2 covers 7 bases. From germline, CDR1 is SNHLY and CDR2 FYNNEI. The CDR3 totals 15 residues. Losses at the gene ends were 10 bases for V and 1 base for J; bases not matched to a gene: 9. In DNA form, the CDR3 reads TGTGCCACTAGGGGAGGGTCTCAGAACACCGGGGAGCTGTTTTTT. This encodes CATRGGSQNTGELFF.

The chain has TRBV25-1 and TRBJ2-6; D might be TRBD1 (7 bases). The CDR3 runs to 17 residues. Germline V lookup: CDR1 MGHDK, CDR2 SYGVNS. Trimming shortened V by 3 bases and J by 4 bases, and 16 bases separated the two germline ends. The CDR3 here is CASSEARGAAGANVLTF. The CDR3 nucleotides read TGTGCCAGCAGTGAGGCCAGGGGGGCCGCCGGGGCCAACGTCCTGACTTTC.

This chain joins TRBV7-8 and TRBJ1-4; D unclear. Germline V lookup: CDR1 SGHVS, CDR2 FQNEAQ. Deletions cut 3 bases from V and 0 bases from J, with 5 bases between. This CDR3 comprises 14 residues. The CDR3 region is CASSFRATNEKLFF. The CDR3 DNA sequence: TGTGCCAGCAGCTTTAGAGCAACTAATGAAAAACTGTTTTTT. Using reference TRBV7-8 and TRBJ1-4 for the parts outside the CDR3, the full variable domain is GAGVSQSPRYKVAKRGQDVALRCDPISGHVSLFWYQQALGQGPEFLTYFQNEAQLDKSGLPSDRFFAERPEGSVSTLKIQRTQQEDSAVYLCASSFRATNEKLFFGSGTQLSVL.

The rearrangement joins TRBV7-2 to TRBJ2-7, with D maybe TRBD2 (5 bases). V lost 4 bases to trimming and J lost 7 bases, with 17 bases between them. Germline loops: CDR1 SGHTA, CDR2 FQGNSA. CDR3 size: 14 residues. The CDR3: CASSSTNVLVEQYF. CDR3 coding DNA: TGTGCCAGCAGCTCGACTAACGTATTGGTTGAGCAGTACTTC. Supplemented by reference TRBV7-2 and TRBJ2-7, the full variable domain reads GAGVSQSPSNKVTEKGKDVELRCDPISGHTALYWYRQSLGQGLEFLIYFQGNSAPDKSGLPSDRFSAERTGGSVSTLTIQRTQQEDSAVYLCASSSTNVLVEQYFGPGTRLTVT.

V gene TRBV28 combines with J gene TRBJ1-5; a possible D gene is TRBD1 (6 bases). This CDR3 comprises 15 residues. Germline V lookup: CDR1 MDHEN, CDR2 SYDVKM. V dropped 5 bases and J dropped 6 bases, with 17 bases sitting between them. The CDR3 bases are TGTGCCAGCAGTCCCCTGGCAGGGGTGTTTCAGCCCCAGCATTTT. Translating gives CASSPLAGVFQPQHF. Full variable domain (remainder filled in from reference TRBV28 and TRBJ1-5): DVKVTQSSRYLVKRTGEKVFLECVQDMDHENMFWYRQDPGLGLRLIYFSYDVKMKEKGDIPEGYSVSREKKERFSLILESASTNQTSMYLCASSPLAGVFQPQHFGDGTRLSIL.

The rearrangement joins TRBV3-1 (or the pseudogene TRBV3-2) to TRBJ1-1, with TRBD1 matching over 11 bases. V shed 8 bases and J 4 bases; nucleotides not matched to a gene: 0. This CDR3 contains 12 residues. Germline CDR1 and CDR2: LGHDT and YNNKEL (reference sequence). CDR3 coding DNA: TGTGCCAGCGGACAGGGGGCCACTGAAGCTTTCTTT. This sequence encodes CASGQGATEAFF.

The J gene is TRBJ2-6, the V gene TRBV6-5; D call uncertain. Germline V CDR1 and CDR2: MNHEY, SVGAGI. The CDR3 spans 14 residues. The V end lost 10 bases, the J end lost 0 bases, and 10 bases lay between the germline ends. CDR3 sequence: CATLDNSGANVLTF. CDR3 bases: TGTGCCACTCTTGACAACTCTGGGGCCAACGTCCTGACTTTC.

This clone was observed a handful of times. The CDR3 sequence is CASRGGDTQYF. The CDR3 DNA is TGCGCCAGCAGAGGAGGTGATACGCAGTATTTT. The chain couples TRBV5-1 to TRBJ2-3; tentatively, D is TRBD2 (5 bases). V was trimmed by 5 bases and J by 6 bases, leaving 7 bases between them. Germline CDR1 is SGHRS and CDR2 is YFSETQ. The CDR3 has 11 amino acids.

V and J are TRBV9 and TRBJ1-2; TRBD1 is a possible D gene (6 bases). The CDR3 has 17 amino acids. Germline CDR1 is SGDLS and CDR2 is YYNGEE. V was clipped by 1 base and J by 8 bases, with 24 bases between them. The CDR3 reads CASSVIGKGRGADGYTF. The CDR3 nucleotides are TGTGCCAGCAGCGTAATCGGGAAAGGGCGGGGGGCAGACGGCTACACCTTC. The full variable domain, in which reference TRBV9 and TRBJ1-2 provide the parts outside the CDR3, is DSGVTQTPKHLITATGQRVTLRCSPRSGDLSVYWYQQSLDQGLQFLIQYYNGEERAKGNILERFSAQQFPDLHSELNLSSLELGDSALYFCASSVIGKGRGADGYTFGSGTRLTVV.

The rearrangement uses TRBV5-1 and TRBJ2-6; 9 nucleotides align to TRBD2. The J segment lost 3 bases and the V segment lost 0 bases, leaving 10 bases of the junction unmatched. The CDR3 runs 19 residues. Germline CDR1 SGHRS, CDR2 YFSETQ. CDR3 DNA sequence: TGCGCCAGCAGCTTGGTCCCTAGCGGGACGTTAAGTGGGGCCAACGTCCTGACTTTC. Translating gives CASSLVPSGTLSGANVLTF.

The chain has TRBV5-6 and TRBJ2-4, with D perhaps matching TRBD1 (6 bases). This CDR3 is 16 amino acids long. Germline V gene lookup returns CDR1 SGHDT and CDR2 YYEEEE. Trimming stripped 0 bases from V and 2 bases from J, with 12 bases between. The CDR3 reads CASSLAGAASKNIQYF. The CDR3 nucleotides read TGTGCCAGCAGCTTGGCAGGGGCTGCGTCCAAAAACATTCAGTACTTC. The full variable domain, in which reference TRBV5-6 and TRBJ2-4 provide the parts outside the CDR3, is DAGVTQSPTHLIKTRGQQVTLRCSPKSGHDTVSWYQQALGQGPQFIFQYYEEEERQRGNFPDRFSGHQFPNYSSELNVNALLLGDSALYLCASSLAGAASKNIQYFGAGTRLSVL.

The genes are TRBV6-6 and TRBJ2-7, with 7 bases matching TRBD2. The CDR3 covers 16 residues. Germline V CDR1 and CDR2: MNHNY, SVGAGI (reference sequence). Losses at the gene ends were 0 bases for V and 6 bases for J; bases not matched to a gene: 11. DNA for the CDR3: TGTGCCAGCAGTTACTCGAGTCTAGCGGAGGGCGGCGAGCAGTACTTC. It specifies CASSYSSLAEGGEQYF.